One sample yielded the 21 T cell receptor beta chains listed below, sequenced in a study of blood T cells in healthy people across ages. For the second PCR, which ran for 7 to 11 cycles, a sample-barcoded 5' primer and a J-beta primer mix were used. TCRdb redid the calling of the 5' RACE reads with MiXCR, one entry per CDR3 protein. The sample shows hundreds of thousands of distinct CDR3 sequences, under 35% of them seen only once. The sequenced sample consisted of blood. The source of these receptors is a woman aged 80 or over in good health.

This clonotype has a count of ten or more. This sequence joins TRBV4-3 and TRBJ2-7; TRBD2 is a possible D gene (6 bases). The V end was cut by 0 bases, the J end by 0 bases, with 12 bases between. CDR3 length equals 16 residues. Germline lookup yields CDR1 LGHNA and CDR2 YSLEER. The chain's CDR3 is CASSQEGGFSSYEQYF. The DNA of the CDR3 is TGCGCCAGCAGCCAAGAGGGGGGTTTTAGCTCCTACGAGCAGTACTTC.

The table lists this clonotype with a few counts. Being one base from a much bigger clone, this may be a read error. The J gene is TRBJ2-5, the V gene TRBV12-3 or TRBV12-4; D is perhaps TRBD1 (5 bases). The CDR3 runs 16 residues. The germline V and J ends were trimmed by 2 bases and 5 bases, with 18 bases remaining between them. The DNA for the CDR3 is TGTGCCAGCAGTTTAAGGTACAGGCGCCATTTGGAGACCCAGTACTTC. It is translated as CASSLRYRRHLETQYF.

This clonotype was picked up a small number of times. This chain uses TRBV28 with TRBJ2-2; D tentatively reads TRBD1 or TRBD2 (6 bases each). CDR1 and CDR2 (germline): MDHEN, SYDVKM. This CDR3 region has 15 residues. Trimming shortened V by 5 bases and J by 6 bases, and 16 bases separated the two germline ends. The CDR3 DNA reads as TGTGCCAGCAGTCCCCCCCCCGGGGGCCCCGGGGAGCTGTTTTTT. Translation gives CASSPPPGGPGELFF.

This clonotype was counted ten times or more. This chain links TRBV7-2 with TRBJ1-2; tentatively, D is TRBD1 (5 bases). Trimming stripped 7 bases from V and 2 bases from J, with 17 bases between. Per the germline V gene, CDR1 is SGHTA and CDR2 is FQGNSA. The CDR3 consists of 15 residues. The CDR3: CASTLGGGSNYGYTF. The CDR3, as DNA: TGTGCCAGCACCCTTGGTGGGGGGAGCAACTATGGCTACACCTTC.

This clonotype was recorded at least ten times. The CDR3 reads CASNPSPGSGYTF. In nucleotides, the CDR3 is TGTGCCAGCAACCCCTCACCGGGGAGTGGCTACACCTTC. The chain couples TRBV6-5 to TRBJ1-2; D is unresolved. V lost 7 bases, J lost 7 bases, and 16 bases lay in between. Per the germline V gene, CDR1 is MNHEY and CDR2 is SVGAGI. The CDR3 extends over 13 amino acids.

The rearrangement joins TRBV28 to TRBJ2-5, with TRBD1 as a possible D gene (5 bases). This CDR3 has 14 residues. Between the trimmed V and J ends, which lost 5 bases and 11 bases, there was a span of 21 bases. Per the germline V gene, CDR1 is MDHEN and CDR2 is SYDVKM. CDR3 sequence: CASSPRTTIDEQYF. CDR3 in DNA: TGTGCCAGCAGTCCTAGGACAACAATTGATGAGCAGTACTTC.

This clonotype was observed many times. In DNA form, the CDR3 reads TGTGCCAGCAGTGAAATTCAGGGGCCCGCAGGCAATGAGCAGTTCTTC. Amino acid sequence: CASSEIQGPAGNEQFF. This chain uses TRBV6-1 with TRBJ2-1; TRBD1 might be the D (6 bases). The length of the CDR3 is 16 residues. From germline, CDR1 is MNHNS and CDR2 SASEGT. Trimming stripped 2 bases from V and 6 bases from J, with 17 bases between.

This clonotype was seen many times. The CDR3 DNA is TGTGCCAGCAGGGCTTCCCTGGGAGACACTGAAGCTTTCTTT. This encodes CASRASLGDTEAFF. This chain connects TRBV12-3 or TRBV12-4 to TRBJ1-1, with no clear D. The CDR3 runs 14 residues. V lost 6 bases, J lost 3 bases, and 14 bases lay in between.

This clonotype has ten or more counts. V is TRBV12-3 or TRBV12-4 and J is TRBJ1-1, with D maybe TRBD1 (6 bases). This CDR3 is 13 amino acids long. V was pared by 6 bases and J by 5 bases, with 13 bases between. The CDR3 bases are TGTGCCAGCAGCTCAAATACAGGGACTGAAGCTTTCTTT. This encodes CASSSNTGTEAFF.

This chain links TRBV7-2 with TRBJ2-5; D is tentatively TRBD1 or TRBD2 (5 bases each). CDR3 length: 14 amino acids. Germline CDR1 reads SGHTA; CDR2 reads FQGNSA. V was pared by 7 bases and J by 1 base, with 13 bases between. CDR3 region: CASKEGPAQETQYF. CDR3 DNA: TGTGCCAGCAAAGAGGGGCCAGCCCAAGAGACCCAGTACTTC.

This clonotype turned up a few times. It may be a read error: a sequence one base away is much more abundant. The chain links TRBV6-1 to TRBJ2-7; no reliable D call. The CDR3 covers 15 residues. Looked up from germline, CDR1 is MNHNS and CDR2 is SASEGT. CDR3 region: CASSESFLSSHEQYF. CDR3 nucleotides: TGTGCCAGCAGTGAAAGTTTCCTGAGCTCCCACGAGCAGTACTTC.

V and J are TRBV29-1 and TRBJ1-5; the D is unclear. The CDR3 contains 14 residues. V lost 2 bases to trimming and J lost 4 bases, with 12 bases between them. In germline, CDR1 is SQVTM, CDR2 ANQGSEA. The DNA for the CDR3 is TGCAGCGTTGAAACGGCGCAGAAAAATCAGCCCCAGCATTTT. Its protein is CSVETAQKNQPQHF. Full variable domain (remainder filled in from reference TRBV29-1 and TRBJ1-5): SAVISQKPSRDICQRGTSLTIQCQVDSQVTMMFWYRQQPGQSLTLIATANQGSEATYESGFVIDKFPISRPNLTFSTLTVSNMSPEDSSIYLCSVETAQKNQPQHFGDGTRLSIL.

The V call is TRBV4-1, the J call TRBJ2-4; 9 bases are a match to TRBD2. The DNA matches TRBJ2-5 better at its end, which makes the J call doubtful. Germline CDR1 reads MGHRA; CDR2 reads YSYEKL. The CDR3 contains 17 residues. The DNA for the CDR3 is TGCGCCAGCAGCCAAGATTCGCTAGCGGGGTTCCCAGAGACCCAGTACTTC. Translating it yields CASSQDSLAGFPETQYF.

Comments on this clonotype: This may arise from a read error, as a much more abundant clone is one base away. The CDR3 nucleotides read TGCAGTGCTAGGGAGGACAGTAACTCCTACAATGAGCAGTACTTC. Amino acids: CSAREDSNSYNEQYF. The V call is TRBV20-1, the J call TRBJ2-5; TRBD1 might be the D (6 bases). This CDR3 comprises 15 residues. Between the trimmed V and J ends, which lost 3 bases and 11 bases, there was a span of 25 bases. Germline V lookup: CDR1 DFQATT, CDR2 SNEGSKA (reference sequence).

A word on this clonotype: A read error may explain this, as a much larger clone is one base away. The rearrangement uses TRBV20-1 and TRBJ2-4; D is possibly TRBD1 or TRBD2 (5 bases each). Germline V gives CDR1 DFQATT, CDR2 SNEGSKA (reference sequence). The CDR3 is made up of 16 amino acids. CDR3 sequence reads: CNALGKSGTPIHIQYF. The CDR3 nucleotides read TGCAATGCGCTCGGAAAATCCGGGACCCCGATACACATTCAGTACTTC.

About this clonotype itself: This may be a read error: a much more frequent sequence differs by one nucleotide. The CDR3 DNA reads TGTGCCTGCAGCTTAACAAACACTTACGAGCAGTACTTC. Amino acids: CACSLTNTYEQYF. V is TRBV11-2 and J is TRBJ2-5; D unclear. The J call may be in error: the DNA end matches TRBJ2-7 better. The V gene's germline CDR1 is SGHAT and CDR2 FQNNGV. The CDR3 extends over 13 amino acids.

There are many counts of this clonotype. The CDR3 coding sequence is TGTGCCAGCGGGTCGGGAGACAGTAATGAAAAACTGTTTTTT. It specifies CASGSGDSNEKLFF. The V call is TRBV6-6, the J call TRBJ1-4, with D possibly TRBD1 on 5 matching bases. Trimming removed 8 bases at V and 4 bases at J, with 14 bases between. The CDR3 runs 14 residues. Germline V gives CDR1 MNHNY, CDR2 SVGAGI (reference sequence).

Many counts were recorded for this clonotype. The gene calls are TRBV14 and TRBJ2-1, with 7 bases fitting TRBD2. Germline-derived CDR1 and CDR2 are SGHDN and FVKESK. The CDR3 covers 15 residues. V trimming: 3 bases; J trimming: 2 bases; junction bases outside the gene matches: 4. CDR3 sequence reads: CASSQTRGAYNEQFF. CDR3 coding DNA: TGTGCCAGCAGCCAGACCCGGGGGGCCTACAATGAGCAGTTCTTC.

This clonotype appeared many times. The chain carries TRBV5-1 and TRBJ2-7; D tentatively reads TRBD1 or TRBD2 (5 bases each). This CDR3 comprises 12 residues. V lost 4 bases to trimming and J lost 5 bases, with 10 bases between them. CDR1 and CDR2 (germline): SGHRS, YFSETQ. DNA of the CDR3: TGCGCCAGCAGCGCCGGGACCCACGAGCAGTACTTC. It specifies CASSAGTHEQYF.

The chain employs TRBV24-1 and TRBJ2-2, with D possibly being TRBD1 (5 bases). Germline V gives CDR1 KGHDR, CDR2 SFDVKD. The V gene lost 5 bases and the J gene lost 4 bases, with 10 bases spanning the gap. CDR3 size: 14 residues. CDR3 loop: CATSGQGSTGELFF. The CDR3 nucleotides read TGTGCCACCAGTGGGCAGGGCTCCACCGGGGAGCTGTTTTTT.

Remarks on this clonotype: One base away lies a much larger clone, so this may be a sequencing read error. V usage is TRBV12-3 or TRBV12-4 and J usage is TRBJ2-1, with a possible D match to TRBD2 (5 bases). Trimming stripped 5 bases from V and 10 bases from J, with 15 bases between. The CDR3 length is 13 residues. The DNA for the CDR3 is TGTGCCAGCAGTCGCAGCGCGCCTAGCGAGCAGTTCTTC. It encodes CASSRSAPSEQFF.